Listed below are T cell receptor beta chains from one sample, sequenced in a study of PD-L1 blockade in urothelial cancer. The method was immunoSEQ multiplex PCR; TCRdb's version includes in-frame clones alone and lacks a portion of them. This table holds about 72,000 clones, around 86% found once. This material consisted of PBMCs, taken around atezolizumab (anti-PD-L1) treatment. All receptors derive from a man in his sixties with urothelial cancer. Each CDR3 is given with its conserved first and last residue. D genes are given only for firm matches. Clone size appears in some rows only: once, few, many, or a class for an expanded clone.

D gene,clone size,V gene,J gene,CDR3 protein,CDR3 DNA
-,-,TRBV13,TRBJ2-7,CASSQPGLPSYEQYF,TGTGCCAGCAGCCAGCCGGGACTTCCCTCCTACGAGCAGTACTTC
-,-,TRBV11-3,TRBJ2-5,CASSLGGGRGQETQYF,TGTGCCAGCAGCTTAGGTGGGGGCAGGGGTCAAGAGACCCAGTACTTC
-,-,TRBV6-6,TRBJ2-2,CASGVIGTGELFF,TGTGCCAGCGGAGTTATTGGCACCGGGGAGCTGTTTTTT
-,-,TRBV5-6,TRBJ1-3,CASSSRAGNTIYF,TGTGCCAGCAGCTCAAGAGCTGGAAACACCATATATTTT
-,-,TRBV11-3,TRBJ1-1,CASSLRRGSVMNTEAFF,TGTGCCAGCAGTCTCCGACGAGGATCCGTCATGAACACTGAAGCTTTCTTT
TRBD1,-,TRBV25-1,TRBJ1-2,CASRGTENYGYTF,TGTGCCAGCAGGGGGACAGAGAACTATGGCTACACCTTC
TRBD2,-,TRBV2,TRBJ2-2,CASNSGGGSSGELFF,TGTGCCAGCAATTCGGGCGGGGGGTCCTCCGGGGAGCTGTTTTTT
TRBD2,-,TRBV7-9,TRBJ2-7,CASSLGTSGYYEQYF,TGTGCCAGCAGCTTGGGGACTAGCGGGTACTACGAGCAGTACTTC
TRBD1,-,TRBV4-3,TRBJ1-4,CASSLRTGDEKLFF,TGCGCCAGCAGCCTACGGACAGGGGATGAAAAACTGTTTTTT
TRBD1,-,TRBV30,TRBJ1-2,CTLSSGGSHYGYTF,TGTACCTTATCCTCAGGGGGCTCCCACTATGGCTACACCTTC
-,-,TRBV4-2,TRBJ2-1,CASSQGAGLPSRYNEQFF,TGTGCCAGCAGCCAAGGGGCCGGACTACCCTCCCGCTACAATGAGCAGTTCTTC
TRBD2,-,TRBV27,TRBJ2-6,CAIGTSGGTGANVLTF,TGTGCCATCGGGACTAGCGGGGGGACAGGGGCCAACGTCCTGACTTTC
-,-,TRBV18,TRBJ2-1,CASSPPGSSYNEQFF,TGTGCCAGCTCACCACCGGGCTCCTCCTACAATGAGCAGTTCTTC
TRBD2,-,TRBV6-5,TRBJ2-3,CASSYLAGDTQYF,TGTGCCAGCAGTTATCTAGCGGGGGATACGCAGTATTTT
TRBD2,-,TRBV19,TRBJ2-4,CASSIGGGARAKNIQYF,TGTGCCAGTAGTATTGGCGGGGGGGCCCGAGCCAAAAACATTCAGTACTTC
TRBD1,-,TRBV28,TRBJ1-5,CASSPTDRDTQPQHF,TGTGCCAGCAGCCCGACCGACAGGGATACTCAGCCCCAGCATTTT
-,-,TRBV7-8,TRBJ2-7,CASSLIGTQRREREQYF,TGTGCCAGCAGCTTAATCGGTACACAACGCAGGGAACGGGAGCAGTACTTC
TRBD1,-,TRBV11-3,TRBJ2-7,CASSLDGQGAGEQYF,TGTGCCAGCAGCCTAGACGGACAGGGGGCGGGGGAGCAGTACTTC
TRBD1,-,TRBV5-1,TRBJ2-7,CASSLAGEDRSSYEQYF,TGCGCCAGCAGCTTGGCCGGTGAGGACAGGAGCTCCTACGAGCAGTACTTC
TRBD1,-,TRBV11-3,TRBJ2-5,CASSLGSAGGQETQYF,TGTGCCAGCAGCTTAGGGTCCGCAGGGGGCCAAGAGACCCAGTACTTC
-,-,TRBV21-1,TRBJ2-5,CASLASGMYQETQYF,TGTGCCAGCCTGGCTAGCGGGATGTACCAAGAGACCCAGTACTTC
TRBD2,-,TRBV7-3,TRBJ2-3,CASSSGTSGGPGLDTQYF,TGTGCCAGCAGCTCAGGGACTAGCGGGGGGCCAGGGTTAGATACGCAGTATTTT
-,-,TRBV5-1,TRBJ1-5,CASSPGGSSNQPQHF,TGCGCCAGCAGCCCGGGGGGTAGTAGCAATCAGCCCCAGCATTTT
-,few,TRBV4-2,TRBJ1-6,CASSQDWNRNHSPLHF,TGTGCCAGCAGCCAAGATTGGAACAGAAACCATTCACCCCTCCACTTT
-,-,TRBV30,TRBJ2-2,CAWEAPGELFF,TGTGCCTGGGAGGCGCCCGGGGAGCTGTTTTTT
-,-,TRBV27,TRBJ2-7,CASSVGLMSSYEQYF,TGTGCCAGCAGTGTGGGACTTATGAGCTCCTACGAGCAGTACTTC
-,-,TRBV29-1,TRBJ1-3,CSGATSGNTIYF,TGCAGCGGCGCTACCTCTGGAAACACCATATATTTT
-,-,TRBV7-8,TRBJ1-1,CASSLNRNTEAFF,TGTGCCAGCAGCTTAAACAGGAACACTGAAGCTTTCTTT
TRBD1,-,TRBV5-3,TRBJ2-2,CARSLSDQDRGNTGELFF,TGTGCCAGAAGCTTATCCGACCAGGACAGGGGGAACACCGGGGAGCTGTTTTTT
-,-,TRBV15,TRBJ1-5,CATSREWGSSQPQHF,TGTGCCACCAGCAGAGAATGGGGCAGTAGTCAGCCCCAGCATTTT
-,-,TRBV7-2,TRBJ2-7,CASSSQGGLYEQYF,TGTGCCAGCAGCTCCCAGGGGGGCCTCTACGAGCAGTACTTC
TRBD1,few,TRBV7-2,TRBJ1-2,CASSFTGGRLANYGYTF,TGTGCCAGCAGCTTCACAGGGGGCCGACTAGCTAACTATGGCTACACCTTC
-,-,TRBV7-6,TRBJ2-7,CASSSSRAGTSYEQYF,TGTGCCAGCAGCTCATCTAGGGCGGGGACTTCCTACGAGCAGTACTTC
-,-,TRBV5-6,TRBJ1-5,CASSHQRGHSNQPQHF,TGTGCCAGCAGCCACCAGAGAGGCCATAGCAATCAGCCCCAGCATTTT
-,-,TRBV19,TRBJ1-3,CASLNRAGGNTIYF,TGTGCCAGCTTAAATCGGGCGGGAGGAAACACCATATATTTT
-,-,TRBV5-6,TRBJ1-3,CASSEGVTGNTIYF,TGTGCCAGCAGCGAGGGGGTTACTGGAAACACCATATATTTT
TRBD2,once,TRBV11-3,TRBJ2-3,CASSFRSGDTDTQYF,TGTGCCAGCAGCTTTAGAAGCGGGGACACAGATACGCAGTATTTT
TRBD1,-,TRBV13,TRBJ1-1,CASSLGLPGQGITEAFF,TGTGCCAGCAGCCTAGGGCTTCCGGGACAGGGTATCACTGAAGCTTTCTTT
-,-,TRBV6-5,TRBJ1-3,CASSSVHSGNTIYF,TGTGCCAGCAGTTCCGTACACTCTGGAAACACCATATATTTT
TRBD1,-,TRBV5-1,TRBJ2-7,CASSSGQGLSYEQYF,TGCGCCAGCAGCTCGGGACAGGGATTGTCCTACGAGCAGTACTTC
-,few,TRBV19,TRBJ2-5,CASARTRQETQYF,TGTGCCAGTGCTCGGACACGGCAAGAGACCCAGTACTTC
-,-,TRBV12-2,TRBJ2-7,CASRSDGENYEQYF,TGTGCAAGTCGCTCCGACGGGGAGAACTACGAGCAGTACTTC
-,-,TRBV11-1,TRBJ2-5,CASSPDGEETQYF,TGTGCCAGCAGCCCCGACGGAGAAGAGACCCAGTACTTC
-,-,TRBV6-5,TRBJ2-5,CASSLRRDNQETQYF,TGTGCCAGCAGTCTCCGCCGGGACAACCAAGAGACCCAGTACTTC
TRBD1,-,TRBV4-1,TRBJ1-4,CASSQLGGQAPRELFF,TGCGCCAGCAGCCAACTCGGGGGACAGGCGCCCAGGGAACTGTTTTTT
-,medium-sized,TRBV4-1,TRBJ2-1,CASSQENRENEQFF,TGCGCCAGCAGCCAAGAAAACAGGGAGAATGAGCAGTTCTTC